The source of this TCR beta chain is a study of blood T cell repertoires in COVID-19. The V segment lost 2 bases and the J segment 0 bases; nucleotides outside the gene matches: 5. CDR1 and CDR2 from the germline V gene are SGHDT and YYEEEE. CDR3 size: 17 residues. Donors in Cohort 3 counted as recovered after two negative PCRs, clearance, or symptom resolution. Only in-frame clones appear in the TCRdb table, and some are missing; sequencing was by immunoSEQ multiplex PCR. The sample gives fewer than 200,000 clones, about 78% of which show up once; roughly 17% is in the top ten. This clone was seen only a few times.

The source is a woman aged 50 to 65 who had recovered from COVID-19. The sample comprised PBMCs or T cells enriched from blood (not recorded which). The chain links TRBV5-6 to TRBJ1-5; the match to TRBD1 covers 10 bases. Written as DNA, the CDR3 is TGTGCCAGCAGCTTTAGGGACAGGGGTTATAGCAATCAGCCCCAGCATTTT. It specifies CASSFRDRGYSNQPQHF.